The next 7 T cell receptor beta chains were all read from a single sample in a study of CD8 T cells in Susac syndrome. Random-hexamer reverse transcription was applied to roughly 0.5 to 1 ug RNA. Each CDR3 protein gets one entry after TCRdb re-called the immunoSEQ multiplex PCR reads with MiXCR. The data hold tens of thousands of distinct CDR3 sequences, with 92% observed a single time. Sequencing was carried out using CD8+ T cells from PBMCs. The receptors come from a human donor in good health.

The chain combines TRBV20-1 with TRBJ2-1; D call uncertain. V dropped 5 bases and J dropped 1 base, with 15 bases sitting between them. CDR3 length: 15 amino acids. Germline CDR1 is DFQATT and CDR2 is SNEGSKA (reference sequence). CDR3 protein: CSAPQRYQSYNEQFF. Written as DNA, the CDR3 is TGCAGTGCTCCACAGAGATACCAATCCTACAATGAGCAGTTCTTC.

The chain couples TRBV6-2 or TRBV6-3 to TRBJ2-1; D unresolved. The CDR3 runs 13 residues. The germline V and J ends were trimmed by 8 bases and 1 base, with 9 bases remaining between them. Germline loops: CDR1 MNHEY, CDR2 SVGEGT. The CDR3 DNA sequence: TGTGCCAGCGTCCCTCGGTCCTACAATGAGCAGTTCTTC. It yields the protein CASVPRSYNEQFF.

The table lists this clonotype with a count of one. V and J are TRBV30 and TRBJ2-1; 8 positions agree with TRBD1. The length of the CDR3 is 13 residues. Germline CDR1 reads GTSNPN; CDR2 reads SVGIG (reference sequence). Trimming removed 2 bases from V and 7 bases from J; junction bases left unmatched: 4. The CDR3 is CAWSQGAWNEQFF. In DNA form, the CDR3 reads TGTGCCTGGAGTCAGGGGGCATGGAATGAGCAGTTCTTC. Variable domain in full (rest from reference TRBV30 and TRBJ2-1): SQTIHQWPATLVQPVGSPLSLECTVEGTSNPNLYWYRQAAGRGLQLLFYSVGIGQISSEVPQNLSASRPQDRQFILSSKKLLLSDSGFYLCAWSQGAWNEQFFGPGTRLTVL.

This chain joins TRBV3-1 and TRBJ2-2, with D unresolved. CDR3 size: 12 residues. Per germline, CDR1 LGHDT and CDR2 YNNKEL (reference sequence). V lost 2 bases and J lost 6, with 4 bases in between. The CDR3: CASSQFSGELFF. DNA of the CDR3: TGTGCCAGCAGCCAATTTTCCGGGGAGCTGTTTTTT.

This chain joins TRBV12-3 or TRBV12-4 and TRBJ1-2; 10 nucleotides align to TRBD1. This CDR3 has 15 amino acids. With V trimmed by 6 bases and J by 4 bases, 8 bases remained unmatched. The CDR3 DNA follows: TGTGCCAGCAGCCCAGACAGGGGGCGGGGCTATGGCTACACCTTC. It specifies CASSPDRGRGYGYTF.

This clonotype was observed a single time. V gene TRBV14 combines with J gene TRBJ2-2; 8 bases line up with TRBD1. The CDR3 covers 17 residues. J lost 2 bases, V lost 2 bases, and 7 bases had no gene match. The germline gives CDR1 SGHDN, CDR2 FVKESK. CDR3 residues: CASSQSGTGINTGELFF. CDR3 bases: TGTGCCAGCAGCCAATCCGGGACAGGAATTAACACCGGGGAGCTGTTTTTT. Filled out from reference TRBV14 and TRBJ2-2, the complete variable domain reads EAGVTQFPSHSVIEKGQTVTLRCDPISGHDNLYWYRRVMGKEIKFLLHFVKESKQDESGMPNNRFLAERTGGTYSTLKVQPAELEDSGVYFCASSQSGTGINTGELFFGEGSRLTVL.

The CDR3: CASSRAGGQGNNEQFF. CDR3 DNA: TGTGCCAGCAGCCGGGCTGGGGGACAGGGGAACAATGAGCAGTTCTTC. This sequence joins TRBV3-1 and TRBJ2-1; 10 bases match TRBD1. Per germline, CDR1 LGHDT and CDR2 YNNKEL (reference sequence). V dropped 4 bases and J dropped 5; count of bases not matched to a gene: 8. The CDR3 is made up of 16 amino acids.